Below, 21 T cell receptor beta chains from the same sample are listed, as sequenced in a study of blood T cell repertoires in COVID-19. Produced via immunoSEQ multiplex PCR; TCRdb's table is partial and in-frame only. The data contain about 100,000 clones, around 87% of them singletons. Sequencing was carried out using peripheral blood. The receptors derive from a human donor in a cohort sampled during active COVID-19.

The count of this clone is one. This sequence joins TRBV5-6 and TRBJ2-1, with D maybe TRBD2 (6 bases). Trimming took off 1 base at V and 1 base at J, with 9 bases between the two ends. The V gene's germline CDR1 is SGHDT and CDR2 YYEEEE. The CDR3 has 15 amino acids. The CDR3 sequence: CASSLQRESYNEQFF. For the CDR3, the DNA is TGTGCCAGCAGCTTGCAACGGGAGTCCTACAATGAGCAGTTCTTC. Based on the CDR3 plus reference TRBV5-6 and TRBJ2-1, the full variable domain is DAGVTQSPTHLIKTRGQQVTLRCSPKSGHDTVSWYQQALGQGPQFIFQYYEEEERQRGNFPDRFSGHQFPNYSSELNVNALLLGDSALYLCASSLQRESYNEQFFGPGTRLTVL.

CDR3 bases: TGTGCCAGCAGCGATGACAGGACCAGCAATCAGCCCCAGCATTTT. It encodes CASSDDRTSNQPQHF. The V and J genes are TRBV5-8 and TRBJ1-5; D is perhaps TRBD1 (6 bases). CDR3 length: 15 amino acids. The germline gives CDR1 SGHTS, CDR2 YDEGEE. Trimming removed 4 bases at V and 1 base at J, with 12 bases between.

CDR3 region: CASIQTPEGYNEQFF. The CDR3 nucleotides are TGTGCCAGCATCCAGACCCCGGAGGGCTACAATGAGCAGTTCTTC. The rearrangement links TRBV7-2 to TRBJ2-1, with D possibly matching TRBD2 (6 bases). With 7 bases removed from V and 3 bases from J, the gap between germline ends came to 16 bases. The CDR3 has 15 residues. Germline V gene data show CDR1 as SGHTA and CDR2 as FQGNSA.

J is TRBJ1-1 and V is TRBV10-3; 9 bases map to TRBD1. Germline-derived CDR1 and CDR2 are ENHRY and SYGVKD. The J segment lost 3 bases and the V segment lost 5 bases, leaving 4 bases of the junction unmatched. The CDR3 sequence is 14 residues long. DNA for the CDR3: TGTGCCATCAGTCAGAGGACAGGGGACACTGAAGCTTTCTTT. Translated: CAISQRTGDTEAFF.

This rearrangement joins TRBV12-2 to TRBJ2-1; whether TRBD2, the table's D call, matches the DNA was not checked. TRBV12-2 is listed as a pseudogene. The CDR3 consists of 17 residues. The CDR3 DNA reads as TGTGCAAGTCGCCTGAACGGGCTAGCGCCTATATACAATGAGCAGTTCTTC. This sequence encodes CASRLNGLAPIYNEQFF.

As regards this clone: At one of its ends the junction is not consistent with the germline gene, which may arise from a read error. The chain is built from TRBV7-8 and TRBJ2-1, with 10 bases identical to TRBD2. The CDR3 consists of 16 residues. Germline V lookup: CDR1 SGHVS, CDR2 FQNEAQ. The CDR3 spells CASSLEGLASFNEQFF. The CDR3 region has the DNA TGTGCCAGCAGCTTAGAGGGACTAGCGTCCTTCAATGAGCAGTTCTTC.

The rearrangement links TRBV7-9 to TRBJ1-1; D is ambiguous. V gave up 7 bases and J gave up 1 base, with 19 bases separating them. From germline, CDR1 is SEHNR and CDR2 FQNEAQ (reference sequence). This CDR3 comprises 16 residues. The CDR3 nucleotides are TGTGCCAGCACACTAACTCGTTCCGGGAGGAACACTGAAGCTTTCTTT. This sequence encodes CASTLTRSGRNTEAFF.

The chain has TRBV29-1 and TRBJ2-1; D is unclear. CDR3 length equals 13 residues. Germline assignment: CDR1 SQVTM and CDR2 ANQGSEA. Trimming removed 7 bases from V and 0 bases from J, with 10 bases in between. The CDR3, as DNA: TGCAGCGCAGAGCGACCCTCCTACAATGAGCAGTTCTTC. This sequence encodes CSAERPSYNEQFF.

V usage is TRBV3-1 (or the pseudogene TRBV3-2) and J usage is TRBJ2-7, with 11 positions matching TRBD2. V lost 0 bases to trimming and J lost 4 bases; unmatched junction nucleotides: 8. Germline V gene sequence: CDR1 LGHDT, CDR2 YNNKEL (reference sequence). The CDR3 runs to 17 residues. This CDR3 is CASSQDLLAGVSYEQYF. The DNA of the CDR3 is TGTGCCAGCAGCCAAGATTTACTAGCGGGAGTATCTTACGAGCAGTACTTC.

The CDR3 reads CASSVGDRGTGYEQYF. The CDR3 DNA sequence: TGTGCCAGCAGCGTAGGGGACAGGGGTACAGGCTACGAGCAGTACTTC. The V gene is TRBV9, the J gene TRBJ2-7; the match to TRBD1 covers 10 bases. Trimming cost V 0 bases and J 3 bases; bases outside gene matches: 6. The CDR3 covers 16 residues. Germline V lookup: CDR1 SGDLS, CDR2 YYNGEE.

A single count supports this clone. The chain is built from TRBV5-6 and TRBJ2-2; 11 bases are a match to TRBD1. Germline V gives CDR1 SGHDT, CDR2 YYEEEE. Unmatched junction bases numbered 5, after V lost 3 bases and J lost 4 bases. The CDR3 totals 16 residues. CDR3 residues: CASSSGQGAGTGELFF. The CDR3 DNA follows: TGTGCCAGCAGCTCCGGACAGGGGGCGGGCACCGGGGAGCTGTTTTTT. The full variable domain, rest sourced from reference TRBV5-6 and TRBJ2-2, is DAGVTQSPTHLIKTRGQQVTLRCSPKSGHDTVSWYQQALGQGPQFIFQYYEEEERQRGNFPDRFSGHQFPNYSSELNVNALLLGDSALYLCASSSGQGAGTGELFFGEGSRLTVL.

This clone was seen once. V gene TRBV7-9 combines with J gene TRBJ2-7; tentative D call: TRBD1 (6 bases). The CDR3 length is 15 residues. The germline CDR1 and CDR2 sequences are SEHNR and FQNEAQ (reference sequence). Trimming removed 5 bases from V and 0 bases from J, with 14 bases in between. The CDR3 nucleotides are TGTGCCAGCAGCACCAACCAGGGGCCCTCCTACGAGCAGTACTTC. Translated, it gives CASSTNQGPSYEQYF.

The chain has TRBV18 and TRBJ2-2; 9 bases line up with TRBD2. Germline assignment: CDR1 KGHSH and CDR2 LQKENI. V shed 3 bases, J shed 5 bases, and the junction held 4 bases outside the gene matches. The CDR3 sequence is 15 residues long. DNA of the CDR3: TGTGCCAGCTCACCGGAGCGGGAGGTAACCGGGGAGCTGTTTTTT. This codes for CASSPEREVTGELFF.

This sequence joins TRBV5-5 and TRBJ2-7; 8 nucleotides match TRBD2. This CDR3 comprises 17 residues. Germline V lookup: CDR1 SGHKS, CDR2 YYEKEE (reference sequence). V was pared by 1 base and J by 0 bases, with 9 bases of the junction left unmatched. The CDR3 sequence is CASSLSVGAGGSYEQYF. CDR3 sequence (DNA): TGTGCCAGCAGCTTGTCAGTGGGCGCGGGGGGCTCCTACGAGCAGTACTTC.

The rearrangement joins TRBV6-6 to TRBJ1-5; D may be TRBD1 (5 bases). From germline, CDR1 is MNHNY and CDR2 SVGAGI (reference sequence). There are 14 residues in the CDR3. V shed 5 bases and J shed 6 bases, with 14 bases lying between them. The CDR3 spells CASSPEGLLQPQHF. CDR3 DNA: TGTGCCAGCAGTCCGGAGGGGCTGCTTCAGCCCCAGCATTTT.

This clone occurred a few times. The chain couples TRBV5-1 to TRBJ2-3; D gene ambiguous. This CDR3 has 17 residues. V lost 0 bases and J 0 bases, leaving 14 bases between the germline ends. CDR1 is SGHRS, CDR2 YFSETQ, per germline. The chain's CDR3 is CASSLAQIGGSTDTQYF. The CDR3 DNA reads as TGCGCCAGCAGCTTGGCCCAAATTGGCGGTAGCACAGATACGCAGTATTTT. Full variable domain (outside the CDR3, taken from reference TRBV5-1 and TRBJ2-3): KAGVTQTPRYLIKTRGQQVTLSCSPISGHRSVSWYQQTPGQGLQFLFEYFSETQRNKGNFPGRFSGRQFSNSRSEMNVSTLELGDSALYLCASSLAQIGGSTDTQYFGPGTRLTVL.

CDR3 sequence (DNA): TGTGCCAGCAGCTTAAGCCTAGCGGGAGTTAACGAGCAGTACTTC. It codes for CASSLSLAGVNEQYF. This chain connects TRBV11-3 to TRBJ2-7; TRBD2 matches at 10 bases. The CDR3 spans 15 residues. V trimming: 2 bases; J trimming: 5 bases; junction bases outside the gene matches: 6. Germline CDR1 and CDR2: SGHNT and YENEEA.

The chain joins TRBV21-1 to TRBJ1-3. TRBV21-1 is designated a pseudogene. The CDR3 covers 15 residues. The DNA for the CDR3 is TGTGCCAGCAGCAAAGTGCGGGAAGATAGAGACACCATATATTTT. It specifies CASSKVREDRDTIYF.

This sequence joins TRBV11-3 and TRBJ2-3; 7 bases align to TRBD2. CDR1 is SGHNT, CDR2 YENEEA, per germline. V lost 6 bases and J lost 6; bases outside the gene matches: 12. The CDR3 is made up of 15 amino acids. DNA of the CDR3: TGTGCCAGCAGTCCCGGGACTATCGGGTTTGATACGCAGTATTTT. This codes for CASSPGTIGFDTQYF.

The gene calls are TRBV3-1 (or the pseudogene TRBV3-2) and TRBJ2-7, with TRBD1 matching over 7 bases. This CDR3 spans 15 amino acids. Germline CDR1 and CDR2: LGHDT and YNNKEL (reference sequence). The ends lost 0 bases at V and 2 bases at J; junction bases unmatched: 4. CDR3 amino acids: CASSQDSTGAYEQYF. Here the CDR3 DNA reads TGTGCCAGCAGCCAAGATTCAACAGGGGCCTACGAGCAGTACTTC.

The V call is TRBV10-3, the J call TRBJ2-6; TRBD1 agrees at 8 bases. In germline, CDR1 is ENHRY, CDR2 SYGVKD. The V segment lost 3 bases and the J segment 3 bases; nucleotides outside the gene matches: 7. The CDR3 is 17 amino acids. The CDR3 DNA follows: TGTGCCATCAGTGATCCAGGGGGCGCACATGGGGCCAACGTCCTGACTTTC. Translated, it gives CAISDPGGAHGANVLTF.